This paragraph covers one TCR beta chain sequence. The germline gives CDR1 SGHTA, CDR2 FQGNSA. V lost 6 bases, J lost 12 bases, and 15 bases lay in between. This CDR3 region has 12 residues. The data derive from a study of blood T cell repertoires in COVID-19. Study in general: Samples came from the United States, Italy and Spain, spanning acute and convalescent COVID-19. PBMCs, B-cell-depleted T cells, or T cells provided the cDNA or gDNA that made up the material.

Authors' analysis steps: Quantification of nucleated cells was approximated via reference gene primer amplification. This table comes from immunoSEQ multiplex PCR, and its TCRdb copy is limited to in-frame clones, with some not included. V and J calls and clone size are copied from that table; D and trimming were computed from the DNA. This sample has 140,000 to 150,000 clones, with approximately 84% found just once. J is TRBJ2-1 and V is TRBV7-2; weak D call: TRBD1 (7 bases). This receptor was identified in a human donor with acute or convalescent COVID-19. The donor label of this sample is uncertain. Sequencing was carried out using peripheral blood. CDR3 region: CASSQNQGGQFF. The DNA of the CDR3 is TGTGCCAGCAGTCAAAACCAGGGGGGGCAGTTCTTC.